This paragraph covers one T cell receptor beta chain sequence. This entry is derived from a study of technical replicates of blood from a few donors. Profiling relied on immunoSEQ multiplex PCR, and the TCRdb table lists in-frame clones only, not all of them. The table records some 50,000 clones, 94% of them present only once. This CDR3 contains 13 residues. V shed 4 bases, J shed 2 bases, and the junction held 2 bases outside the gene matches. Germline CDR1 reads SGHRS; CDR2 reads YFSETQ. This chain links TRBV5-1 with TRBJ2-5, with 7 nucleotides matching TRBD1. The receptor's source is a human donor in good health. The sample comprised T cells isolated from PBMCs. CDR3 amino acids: CASSTRGQETQYF. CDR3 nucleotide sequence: TGCGCCAGCAGCACCAGGGGGCAAGAGACCCAGTACTTC.